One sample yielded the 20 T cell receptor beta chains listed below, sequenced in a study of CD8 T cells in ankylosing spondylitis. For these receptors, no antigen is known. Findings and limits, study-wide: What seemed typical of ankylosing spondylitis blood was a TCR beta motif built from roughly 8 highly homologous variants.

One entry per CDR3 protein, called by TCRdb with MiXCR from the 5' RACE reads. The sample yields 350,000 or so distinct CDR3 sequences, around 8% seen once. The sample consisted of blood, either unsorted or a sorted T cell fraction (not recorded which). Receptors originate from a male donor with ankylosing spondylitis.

CDR3: CASSQGDLTCEQYF. The CDR3 DNA sequence: TGTGCCAGCAGCCAAGGGGACTTAACCTGCGAGCAGTACTTC. The chain uses TRBV4-2 and TRBJ2-7, with D maybe TRBD2 (6 bases). CDR1 and CDR2 from the germline V gene are LGHNA and YNFKEQ. CDR3 length: 14 residues. Trimming removed 1 base at V and 6 bases at J, with 13 bases between.

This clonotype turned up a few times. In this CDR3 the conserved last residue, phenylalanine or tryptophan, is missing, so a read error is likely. CDR3 amino acids: CASSLGRESHNEQFY. The CDR3 DNA reads as TGTGCCAGTTCCTTGGGGCGGGAGTCCCACAATGAGCAGTTCTAC. This chain links TRBV6-1 with TRBJ2-1; 7 bases agree with TRBD2. The CDR3 runs 15 residues. V was pared by 9 bases and J by 5 bases, with 13 bases of the junction left unmatched. Germline V gene sequence: CDR1 MNHNS, CDR2 SASEGT.

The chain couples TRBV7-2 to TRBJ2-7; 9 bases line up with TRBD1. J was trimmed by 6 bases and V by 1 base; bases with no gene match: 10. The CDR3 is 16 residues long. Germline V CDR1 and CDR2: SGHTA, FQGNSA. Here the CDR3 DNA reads TGTGCCAGCAGCTTAGTTACAGGGGGCGCGCGGAGCGAGCAGTACTTC. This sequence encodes CASSLVTGGARSEQYF.

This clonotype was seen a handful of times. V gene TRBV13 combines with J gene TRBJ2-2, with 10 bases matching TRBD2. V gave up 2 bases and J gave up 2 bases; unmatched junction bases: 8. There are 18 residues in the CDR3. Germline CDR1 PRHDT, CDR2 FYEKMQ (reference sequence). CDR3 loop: CASSLWSGRGINTGELFF. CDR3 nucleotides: TGTGCCAGCAGCTTATGGAGCGGGAGGGGGATTAACACCGGGGAGCTGTTTTTT.

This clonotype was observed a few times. Here the CDR3 reads CASSPPTSGGGMQFF. DNA for the CDR3: TGTGCCAGCAGTCCACCCACTAGCGGGGGGGGCATGCAGTTCTTC. The rearrangement joins TRBV12-3 or TRBV12-4 to TRBJ2-1; 13 bases fit TRBD2. The CDR3 loop spans 15 amino acids. V shed 5 bases and J 12 bases; nucleotides not matched to a gene: 10.

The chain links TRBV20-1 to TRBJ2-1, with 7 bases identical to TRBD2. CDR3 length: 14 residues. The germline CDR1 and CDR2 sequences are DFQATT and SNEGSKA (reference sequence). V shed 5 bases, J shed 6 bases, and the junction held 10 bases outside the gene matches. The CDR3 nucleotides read TGCAGTGCTCTAGTGGCGGGAGCCTTCAATGAGCAGTTCTTC. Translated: CSALVAGAFNEQFF.

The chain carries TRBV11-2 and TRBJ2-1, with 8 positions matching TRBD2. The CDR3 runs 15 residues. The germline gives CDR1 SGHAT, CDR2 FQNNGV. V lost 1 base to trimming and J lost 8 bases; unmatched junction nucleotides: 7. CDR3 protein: CASSLGAGDEHEQFF. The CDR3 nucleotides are TGTGCCAGCAGCTTAGGAGCGGGAGATGAACATGAGCAGTTCTTC.

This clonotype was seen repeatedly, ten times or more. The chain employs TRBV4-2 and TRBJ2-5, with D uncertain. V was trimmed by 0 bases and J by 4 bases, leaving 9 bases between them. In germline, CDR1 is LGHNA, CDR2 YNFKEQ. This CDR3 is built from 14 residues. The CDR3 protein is CASSQDQRGETQYF. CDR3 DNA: TGTGCCAGCAGCCAAGATCAGAGAGGAGAGACCCAGTACTTC.

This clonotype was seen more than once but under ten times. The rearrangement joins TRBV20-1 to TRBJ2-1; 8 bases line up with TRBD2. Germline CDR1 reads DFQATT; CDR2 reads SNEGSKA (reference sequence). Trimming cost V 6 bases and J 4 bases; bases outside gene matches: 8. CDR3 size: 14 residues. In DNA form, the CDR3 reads TGCAGTGCCAGGCGTCTAGCGGGTTACAATGAGCAGTTCTTC. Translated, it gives CSARRLAGYNEQFF.

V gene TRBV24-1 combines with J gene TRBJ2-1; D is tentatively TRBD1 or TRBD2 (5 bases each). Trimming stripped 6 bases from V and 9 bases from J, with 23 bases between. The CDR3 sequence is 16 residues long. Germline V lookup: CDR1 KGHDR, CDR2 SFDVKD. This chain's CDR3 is CATSRIPGRGPSEQFF. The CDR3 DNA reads TGTGCCACCAGTCGGATTCCTGGACGGGGCCCATCTGAGCAGTTCTTC.

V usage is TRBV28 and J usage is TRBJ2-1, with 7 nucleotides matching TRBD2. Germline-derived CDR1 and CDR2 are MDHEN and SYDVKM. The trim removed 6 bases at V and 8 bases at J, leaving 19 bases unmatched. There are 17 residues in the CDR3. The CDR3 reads CASSPPMGREVFYEQFF. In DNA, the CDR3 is TGTGCCAGCAGCCCCCCCATGGGGAGGGAAGTTTTCTATGAGCAGTTCTTC.

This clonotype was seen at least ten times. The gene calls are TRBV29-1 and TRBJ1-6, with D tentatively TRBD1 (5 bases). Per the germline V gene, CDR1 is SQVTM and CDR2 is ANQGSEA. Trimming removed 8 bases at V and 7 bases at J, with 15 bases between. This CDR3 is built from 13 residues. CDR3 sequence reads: CSCREVANSPLHF. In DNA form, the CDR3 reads TGCAGCTGCAGGGAAGTGGCAAATTCACCCCTCCACTTT. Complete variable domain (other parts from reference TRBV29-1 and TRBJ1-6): SAVISQKPSRDICQRGTSLTIQCQVDSQVTMMFWYRQQPGQSLTLIATANQGSEATYESGFVIDKFPISRPNLTFSTLTVSNMSPEDSSIYLCSCREVANSPLHFGNGTRLTVT.

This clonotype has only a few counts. CDR3 residues: CASSTQTGVYEQYF. The CDR3 DNA reads as TGTGCCAGCAGTACTCAGACAGGGGTCTACGAGCAGTACTTC. This chain joins TRBV6-5 and TRBJ2-7; 8 bases line up with TRBD1. Trimming took 5 bases from V and 3 from J; bases not matched to a gene: 6. Germline V gene data show CDR1 as MNHEY and CDR2 as SVGAGI. The CDR3 totals 14 residues.

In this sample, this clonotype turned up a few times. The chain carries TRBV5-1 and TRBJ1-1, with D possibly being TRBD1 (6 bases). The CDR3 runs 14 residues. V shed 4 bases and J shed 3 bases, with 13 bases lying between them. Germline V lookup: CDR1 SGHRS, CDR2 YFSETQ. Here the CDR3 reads CASSTGGGDTEAFF. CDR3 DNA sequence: TGCGCCAGCAGCACCGGGGGCGGTGACACTGAAGCTTTCTTT.

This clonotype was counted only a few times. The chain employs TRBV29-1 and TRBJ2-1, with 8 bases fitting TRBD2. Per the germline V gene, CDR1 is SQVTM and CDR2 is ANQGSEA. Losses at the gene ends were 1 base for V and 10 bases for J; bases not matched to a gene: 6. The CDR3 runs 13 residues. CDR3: CSVEGLAGGEQFF. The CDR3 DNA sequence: TGCAGCGTTGAAGGCCTAGCGGGTGGGGAGCAGTTCTTC.

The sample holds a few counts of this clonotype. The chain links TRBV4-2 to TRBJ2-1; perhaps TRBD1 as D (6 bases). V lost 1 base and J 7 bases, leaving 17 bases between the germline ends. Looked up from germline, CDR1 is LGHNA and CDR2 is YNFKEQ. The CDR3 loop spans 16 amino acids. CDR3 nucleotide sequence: TGTGCCAGCAGCCAAGGGGGGCGAGATTCCAGGAATGAGCAGTTCTTC. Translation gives CASSQGGRDSRNEQFF.

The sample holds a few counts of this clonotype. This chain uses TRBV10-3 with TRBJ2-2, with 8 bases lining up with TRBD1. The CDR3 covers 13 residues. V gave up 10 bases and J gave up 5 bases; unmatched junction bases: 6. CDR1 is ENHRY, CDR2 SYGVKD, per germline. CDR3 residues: CATRTGRTGELFF. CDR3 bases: TGTGCCACCCGGACAGGGAGGACCGGGGAGCTGTTTTTT.

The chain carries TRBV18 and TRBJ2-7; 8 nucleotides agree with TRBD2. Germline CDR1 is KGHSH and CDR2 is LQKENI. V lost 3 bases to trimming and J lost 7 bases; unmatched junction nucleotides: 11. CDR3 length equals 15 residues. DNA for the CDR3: TGTGCCAGCTCACCCCTACCGGGAGGGGCAGGGGAGCAGTACTTC. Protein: CASSPLPGGAGEQYF.

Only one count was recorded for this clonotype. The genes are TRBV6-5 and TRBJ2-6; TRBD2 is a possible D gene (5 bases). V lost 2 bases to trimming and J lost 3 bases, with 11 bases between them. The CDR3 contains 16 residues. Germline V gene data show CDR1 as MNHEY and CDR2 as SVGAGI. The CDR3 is CASSYPRGSGANVLTF. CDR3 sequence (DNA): TGTGCCAGCAGTTACCCCCGGGGAAGTGGGGCCAACGTCCTGACTTTC.

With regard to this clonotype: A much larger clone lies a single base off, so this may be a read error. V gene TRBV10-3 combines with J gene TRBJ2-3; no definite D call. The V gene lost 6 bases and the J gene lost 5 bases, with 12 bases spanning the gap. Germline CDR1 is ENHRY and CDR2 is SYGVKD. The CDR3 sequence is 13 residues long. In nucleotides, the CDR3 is TGTGCCATCAGAAACAACCCCATAGATACGCAGTATTTT. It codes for CAIRNNPIDTQYF.